This paragraph covers one T cell receptor (beta chain) sequence. Its antigen is not identified. There was one heparinised blood draw per donor, averaging roughly 110 mL. Germline CDR1 reads MNHEY; CDR2 reads SVGAGI. This CDR3 spans 12 amino acids. V gave up 8 bases and J gave up 4 bases, with 8 bases separating them. Isolated RNA was reverse transcribed in full, so expressed TCRB transcripts were sequenced. Assay used: immunoSEQ multiplex PCR; TCRdb lists only in-frame clones, some missing. This table holds some 270,000 clones, 13% to 15% found once. These data come from a study of beta chain features in type 1 diabetes. Overall study: In age, gender and cell yields, patients were similar to healthy donors.

Study results and caveats: It was not settled here whether HLA type affects TCRB rearrangement.

This TCR was sampled from a woman aged 40 to 49 in good health. The sample taken for sequencing was naive CD4+ T cells from blood. J is TRBJ2-2 and V is TRBV6-5; D remains ambiguous. DNA of the CDR3: TGTGCCAGCTGTAGCCGCACCGGGGAGCTGTTTTTT. The encoded protein is CASCSRTGELFF.